The clone carrying this T cell receptor beta chain was recorded a few times. These data come from a study of cytomegalovirus exposure and HLA in healthy donors. CDR1 is MDHEN and CDR2 is SYDVKM in the germline V gene. The CDR3 loop spans 12 amino acids. Trimming took 2 bases from V and 7 from J, leaving 8 bases between them. PCR primers comprised 60 Vbeta and 13 Jbeta primers. The repertoire was sequenced with immunoSEQ multiplex PCR; TCRdb's copy has only in-frame clones and lacks some. The sample lists under 130,000 clones; roughly 71% were seen once. Sequencing was performed on PBMCs. This chain joins TRBV28 and TRBJ1-1; D remains ambiguous. This TCR was sampled from a man aged 40-55 years in good health and CMV-seropositive. The chain's CDR3 is CASSLTVLEAFF. The CDR3, as DNA: TGTGCCAGCAGTTTAACAGTCCTTGAAGCTTTCTTT.